These 26 T cell receptor beta chains were sequenced from one sample in a study of cytomegalovirus exposure and HLA in healthy donors. The PCR ran on 60 Vbeta and 13 Jbeta primers. Sequenced by immunoSEQ multiplex PCR; TCRdb stores in-frame clones only, minus some. The sample gives approximately 170,000 clones, roughly 60% of which show up once; 2.5% to 3% is in the top ten. What was sequenced was PBMCs. These receptors were taken from a man in his forties or fifties in good health and CMV-seronegative.

The V gene is TRBV6-5, the J gene TRBJ1-5; 7 bases match TRBD1. The CDR3 spans 14 residues. The ends lost 10 bases at V and 3 bases at J; junction bases unmatched: 9. Germline CDR1 MNHEY, CDR2 SVGAGI. CDR3 sequence: CAISKGTDNQPQHF. The CDR3 DNA reads TGTGCCATTAGTAAGGGGACAGACAATCAGCCCCAGCATTTT.

The CDR3 DNA reads TGTGCCAGCAGCTTACTACGAGATACGCAGTATTTT. Its translation is CASSLLRDTQYF. The rearrangement joins TRBV11-2 to TRBJ2-3; D is uncertain. There are 12 residues in the CDR3. V dropped 2 bases and J dropped 5 bases, with 5 bases sitting between them. The germline V gene has CDR1 SGHAT and CDR2 FQNNGV.

In DNA, the CDR3 is TGTGCCAGTAGAAATCGGACTAGCGGGAGCTACGAGCAGTACTTC. Translation: CASRNRTSGSYEQYF. The chain joins TRBV19 to TRBJ2-7; 13 nucleotides match TRBD2. The junction had 5 bases not matched to a gene; V was cut back by 6 bases and J by 3 bases. The germline gives CDR1 LNHDA, CDR2 SQIVND (reference sequence). The CDR3 sequence is 15 residues long.

V and J are TRBV7-9 and TRBJ1-3, with D uncertain. V shed 5 bases and J shed 4 bases, with 6 bases lying between them. CDR1 is SEHNR and CDR2 is FQNEAQ in the germline V gene (reference sequence). The CDR3 consists of 12 residues. The CDR3 bases are TGTGCCAGCAGCCCGGTCGGAAACACCATATATTTT. Translation gives CASSPVGNTIYF.

The chain employs TRBV6-1 and TRBJ1-1; D not resolved. The V end lost 5 bases, the J end lost 2 bases, and 12 bases lay between the germline ends. Germline values: CDR1 MNHNS, CDR2 SASEGT. The length of the CDR3 is 14 residues. The CDR3 here is CASSPETANTEAFF. CDR3 sequence (DNA): TGTGCCAGCAGTCCCGAGACTGCTAACACTGAAGCTTTCTTT.

This clone was seen a few times. This CDR3 is missing its conserved last phenylalanine or tryptophan, likely due to a read error. Because the CDR3's place on the DNA is in doubt, the DNA is left out and the CDR3 is given as listed by TCRdb. The chain uses TRBV6-5 and TRBJ1-1; the DNA was not compared with TRBD1, the D call given in the table. Germline assignment: CDR1 MNHEY and CDR2 SVGAGI. The CDR3 contains 10 residues when both ends are counted. The chain's CDR3 is CASSKLQGQV.

This clone was seen a few times. J is TRBJ2-1 and V is TRBV27; the D gene is possibly TRBD2 (6 bases). This CDR3 has 15 amino acids. V was clipped by 7 bases and J by 7 bases, with 20 bases between them. The germline V gene encodes CDR1 MNHEY and CDR2 SMNVEV (reference sequence). CDR3 protein: CASTPAGSFTNEQFF. The CDR3 coding sequence is TGTGCCAGCACCCCAGCGGGTTCCTTTACGAATGAGCAGTTCTTC.

Notes on this clone: Mismatch with germline at one junction end may stem from a read error. The J gene is TRBJ2-7, the V gene TRBV7-9; D unclear. The length of the CDR3 is 11 residues. Germline V gives CDR1 SEHNR, CDR2 FQNEAQ (reference sequence). CDR3 protein: CSSSFNYEQYF. The CDR3 region has the DNA TGTTCCAGCAGCTTCAACTACGAGCAGTACTTC.

The genes are TRBV11-3 and TRBJ2-2, with 8 bases that match TRBD2. The germline gives CDR1 SGHNT, CDR2 YENEEA. The V gene end was trimmed by 8 bases and the J gene end by 0 bases; junction bases not matched to a gene: 2. CDR3 length: 14 residues. CDR3 coding DNA: TGTGCCAGCGCTAGCGGGCCGAACACCGGGGAGCTGTTTTTT. Its protein product is CASASGPNTGELFF.

With regard to this clone: The same CDR3 arises from other DNA sequences in this sample as well. V gene TRBV5-1 combines with J gene TRBJ2-3; tentatively, D is TRBD1 (6 bases). This CDR3 has 14 amino acids. V lost 0 bases and J 1 base, leaving 6 bases between the germline ends. CDR1 is SGHRS, CDR2 YFSETQ, per germline. This CDR3 reads CASSLDRGTDTQYF. The CDR3 DNA sequence: TGCGCCAGCAGCTTGGACAGGGGCACAGATACGCAGTATTTT. Together with reference TRBV5-1 and TRBJ2-3, the CDR3 gives the full variable domain: KAGVTQTPRYLIKTRGQQVTLSCSPISGHRSVSWYQQTPGQGLQFLFEYFSETQRNKGNFPGRFSGRQFSNSRSEMNVSTLELGDSALYLCASSLDRGTDTQYFGPGTRLTVL.

The V and J genes are TRBV4-1 and TRBJ1-6, with TRBD1 matching over 9 bases. The trim removed 0 bases at V and 10 bases at J, leaving 10 bases unmatched. The germline CDR1 and CDR2 sequences are MGHRA and YSYEKL. The CDR3 has 17 amino acids. The CDR3: CASSQDGRGTGSSPLHF. The DNA for the CDR3 is TGCGCCAGCAGCCAAGATGGTAGGGGGACAGGGAGCTCACCCCTCCACTTT.

The CDR3 nucleotides are TGTGCCAGCAGCTTGGCTCAGGGGGTAGAGAGCAATCAGCCCCAGCATTTT. Translation gives CASSLAQGVESNQPQHF. This rearrangement joins TRBV5-4 to TRBJ1-5, with 7 bases that match TRBD1. The CDR3 extends over 17 amino acids. Per the germline V gene, CDR1 is SGHNT and CDR2 is YYREEE (reference sequence). J was trimmed by 1 base and V by 0 bases; bases with no gene match: 7.

This clone was recorded once. This chain connects TRBV7-9 to TRBJ2-3; D gene unclear. Trimming left V 5 bases short and J 2 bases short, with 11 bases between. The germline V gene encodes CDR1 SEHNR and CDR2 FQNEAQ (reference sequence). The CDR3 extends over 14 amino acids. The CDR3 region has the DNA TGTGCCAGCAGCCCCTCGAGCGACACAGATACGCAGTATTTT. Translating gives CASSPSSDTDTQYF.

The J gene is TRBJ1-3, the V gene TRBV19, with 9 bases that match TRBD1. The V gene's germline CDR1 is LNHDA and CDR2 SQIVND (reference sequence). Trimming removed 5 bases from V and 4 bases from J; junction bases left unmatched: 9. The length of the CDR3 is 16 residues. CDR3 residues: CASSGQGLGKGNTIYF. In DNA, the CDR3 is TGTGCCAGTAGTGGACAGGGGCTGGGGAAAGGAAACACCATATATTTT. The full variable domain, rest sourced from reference TRBV19 and TRBJ1-3, is DGGITQSPKYLFRKEGQNVTLSCEQNLNHDAMYWYRQDPGQGLRLIYYSQIVNDFQKGDIAEGYSVSREKKESFPLTVTSAQKNPTAFYLCASSGQGLGKGNTIYFGEGSWLTVV.

This chain uses TRBV15 with TRBJ1-2; a weak D match, TRBD1 (6 bases). The CDR3 has 16 amino acids. The V gene's germline CDR1 is LNHNV and CDR2 YYDKDF (reference sequence). V was pared by 3 bases and J by 2 bases, with 16 bases between. Here the CDR3 DNA reads TGTGCCACCAGCAGGGATACAGGGACGCGGAACTATGGCTACACCTTC. It yields the protein CATSRDTGTRNYGYTF.

The chain joins TRBV5-4 to TRBJ2-5; D is perhaps TRBD1 (6 bases). The J call is doubtful: the DNA matches TRBJ2-7 better. The germline gives CDR1 SGHNT, CDR2 YYREEE (reference sequence). This CDR3 spans 15 amino acids. The CDR3 DNA reads TGTGCCAGCAGCCTCGCCGGGACAAATACCAACGAGCAGTACTTC. Protein: CASSLAGTNTNEQYF.

The chain uses TRBV18 and TRBJ2-6; maybe TRBD1 (6 bases). The germline V gene has CDR1 KGHSH and CDR2 LQKENI. The V and J ends lost 5 bases and 0 bases respectively, with 14 bases between them. The CDR3 runs 17 residues. CDR3 residues: CASSTGTALSGANVLTF. CDR3 sequence (DNA): TGTGCCAGCTCAACAGGGACCGCTCTCTCTGGGGCCAACGTCCTGACTTTC.

This clone has just a few counts. This chain connects TRBV28 to TRBJ1-5; D gene ambiguous. The V and J ends lost 3 bases and 6 bases respectively, with 9 bases between them. The CDR3 totals 13 residues. CDR1 is MDHEN and CDR2 is SYDVKM in the germline V gene. In DNA, the CDR3 is TGTGCCAGCAGTTTGGAGAGGCCTCAGCCCCAGCATTTT. Translating it yields CASSLERPQPQHF.

This chain joins TRBV4-3 and TRBJ2-1; possible D gene TRBD2, 7 bases. The V gene lost 3 bases and the J gene lost 7 bases, with 13 bases spanning the gap. This CDR3 region has 14 residues. Per the germline V gene, CDR1 is LGHNA and CDR2 is YSLEER. The CDR3 bases are TGCGCCAGCAGCCAGGGGGAGGGGGGAAATGAGCAGTTCTTC. Translating gives CASSQGEGGNEQFF.

The genes are TRBV15 and TRBJ1-1; no definite D call. Germline V gene sequence: CDR1 LNHNV, CDR2 YYDKDF (reference sequence). The CDR3 has 14 residues. V was cut by 0 bases and J by 10 bases, with 15 bases left in between. CDR3 DNA: TGTGCCACCAGCAGAGATATGAACATTCGGGGAGCTTTCTTT. Protein product: CATSRDMNIRGAFF. Full variable domain (missing parts from reference TRBV15 and TRBJ1-1): DAMVIQNPRYQVTQFGKPVTLSCSQTLNHNVMYWYQQKSSQAPKLLFHYYDKDFNNEADTPDNFQSRRPNTSFCFLDIRSPGLGDTAMYLCATSRDMNIRGAFFGQGTRLTVV.

The chain is built from TRBV6-5 and TRBJ2-1; 12 bases map to TRBD1. This CDR3 is 15 amino acids long. The trim removed 4 bases at V and 7 bases at J, leaving 5 bases unmatched. Germline V CDR1 and CDR2: MNHEY, SVGAGI. CDR3 region: CASSSGTGGMNEQFF. The CDR3 DNA is TGTGCCAGCAGTTCCGGGACAGGGGGCATGAATGAGCAGTTCTTC.

The V gene is TRBV18, the J gene TRBJ1-2, with 8 bases matching TRBD1. From germline, CDR1 is KGHSH and CDR2 LQKENI. CDR3 length: 15 amino acids. The J segment lost 7 bases and the V segment lost 5 bases, leaving 12 bases of the junction unmatched. For the CDR3, the DNA is TGTGCCAGCTCAACCGAGACAGGGGCGATAGGTGGCTACACCTTC. Translating it yields CASSTETGAIGGYTF.

Here the CDR3 reads CASSLRRAARGTQYF. CDR3 in DNA: TGTGCCAGCAGTTTACGGAGGGCGGCACGGGGGACCCAGTACTTC. This sequence joins TRBV27 and TRBJ2-5; TRBD2 might be the D (6 bases). The CDR3 runs to 15 residues. The germline V gene has CDR1 MNHEY and CDR2 SMNVEV (reference sequence). V shed 2 bases and J shed 7 bases, with 17 bases lying between them.

This chain links TRBV5-1 with TRBJ2-7; a possible D gene is TRBD1 (5 bases). The CDR3 has 15 amino acids. Trimming stripped 0 bases from V and 0 bases from J, with 10 bases between. Germline V gene sequence: CDR1 SGHRS, CDR2 YFSETQ. DNA for the CDR3: TGCGCCAGCAGCTTGGGAAAAACAGGCTCCTACGAGCAGTACTTC. Protein sequence: CASSLGKTGSYEQYF.

The chain employs TRBV6-5 and TRBJ2-1; possible D gene TRBD1, 6 bases. Trimming removed 0 bases from V and 13 bases from J, with 16 bases in between. Germline values: CDR1 MNHEY, CDR2 SVGAGI. The CDR3 has 14 residues. The chain's CDR3 is CASSYSSVPGEQFF. The CDR3 bases are TGTGCCAGCAGTTACTCCAGCGTCCCAGGGGAACAGTTCTTC.

The V and J genes are TRBV11-2 and TRBJ1-2, with D uncertain. This CDR3 is built from 15 residues. Germline loops: CDR1 SGHAT, CDR2 FQNNGV. V was pared by 5 bases and J by 8 bases, with 21 bases between. This CDR3 reads CASSLPGLTLGGYTF. The CDR3, as DNA: TGTGCCAGCAGCCTCCCCGGACTCACCCTGGGAGGCTACACCTTC.